The clone carrying this T cell receptor (beta chain) has a count of ten or more. Its specificity is not known. One entry per CDR3 protein results from TCRdb running MiXCR on the 5' RACE reads. The table has 50,000 to 70,000 distinct CDR3 sequences, around a tenth seen once. As to time point: longitudinal time-point 1 (baseline). This entry comes from a study of neurological immune-mediated disorders. The J segment lost 8 bases and the V segment lost 3 bases, leaving 12 bases of the junction unmatched. This CDR3 region has 15 residues. Germline lookup yields CDR1 SGHRS and CDR2 YFSETQ. General study results and limits: Subjects shared no identical expanded-clone CDR3 amino acid sequences, suggesting private TCR-beta repertoires in all groups.

The source of this sequence is a male donor with HTLV-1-associated myelopathy (HAM/TSP). The sequencing sample was made of PBMCs. The rearrangement uses TRBV5-1 and TRBJ1-2; 8 bases align to TRBD1. The DNA for the CDR3 is TGCGCCAGCAGCTCAGAGACCGGGACAGGATTCGGCTACACCTTC. It is translated as CASSSETGTGFGYTF.